This T cell receptor (beta chain) came from a study of shared clonotypes between healthy human individuals. On the study more broadly: Per-donor plates numbered three CD4 naive, three CD4 memory, two CD8 naive and one CD8 memory.

There are many counts of this clone. Its antigen is as yet unknown. Clones were read by immunoSEQ multiplex PCR, and TCRdb kept only the in-frame ones, dropping some. The data contain 700,000 or so clones, around 72% of them singletons. General study points: It was anticipated that sequencing depth would influence how many clonotypes donors shared. Some clonotypes were shared by all four sorted-subset donors, while others were not shared. The non-shared ones had lower generation probabilities than the shared ones. Rarefaction indicated that sorted-subset sequencing remained incomplete although depth was large.

The V end was cut by 4 bases, the J end by 10 bases, with 10 bases between. The germline gives CDR1 MNHEY, CDR2 SVGAGI. This CDR3 has 11 amino acids. Sequences were obtained from memory CD4+ T cells sorted from blood. The subset denotes: CD45RA-negative fraction. This TCR derives from a woman in her twenties or thirties in good health. The rearrangement uses TRBV6-5 and TRBJ1-1; no firm D call. CDR3 sequence reads: CASSSQIGAFF. CDR3 in DNA: TGTGCCAGCAGTTCACAAATAGGAGCTTTCTTT.